These T cell receptor beta chains were read from a single sample in a study of blood T cell repertoires in COVID-19. Profiled with immunoSEQ multiplex PCR; TCRdb holds only in-frame clones, not every one. The profile shows over 200,000 clones, 75% to 90% of them singletons. The sequenced material came from PBMCs or T cells enriched from blood (not recorded which). These receptors all stem from a woman in her thirties who had been exposed to COVID-19. CDR3s include the opening cysteine and the closing phenylalanine or tryptophan. The D gene is left open where the match is weak. The size field is filled for only some rows; it gives once, few, many or a size class.

>TRBJ1-2|TRBV19|-|-
CASSGPGLRYGYTF
TGTGCCAGTAGTGGGCCAGGACTACGCTATGGCTACACCTTC
>TRBJ2-4|TRBV3-1/TRBV3-2|-|-
CASSSLGDIQYF
TGTGCCAGCAGCTCACTCGGGGACATTCAGTACTTC
>TRBJ1-4|TRBV14|-|few
CASSFRGSLNEKLFF
TGTGCCAGCAGCTTCAGGGGTTCTCTTAATGAAAAACTGTTTTTT
>TRBJ1-1|TRBV5-1|-|-
CASTVGSGGFGTEAFF
TGCGCCAGCACTGTGGGGAGCGGAGGGTTTGGGACTGAAGCTTTCTTT
>TRBJ2-7|TRBV10-1|-|-
CASSGSGYEQYF
TGCGCCAGCAGTGGCTCCGGGTACGAGCAGTACTTC
>TRBJ1-2|TRBV7-2|-|-
CASRYTGRNYGYTF
TGTGCCAGCAGATACACCGGGAGAAACTATGGCTACACCTTC
>TRBJ2-3|TRBV9|-|-
CASSAEGPAYTDTQYF
TGTGCCAGCAGCGCCGAGGGTCCAGCCTACACAGATACGCAGTATTTT
>TRBJ2-7|TRBV5-4|TRBD2|-
CASSGGGLAGGNSYEQYF
TGTGCCAGCAGCGGCGGGGGACTAGCGGGAGGGAACTCCTACGAGCAGTACTTC
>TRBJ2-7|TRBV29-1|TRBD2|once
CSVKPSGSSYEQYF
TGCAGCGTTAAGCCCAGCGGGAGCTCCTACGAGCAGTACTTC
>TRBJ2-5|TRBV30|TRBD2|-
CALGVAGGRETQYF
TGTGCCCTCGGGGTAGCGGGAGGAAGGGAGACCCAGTACTTC
>TRBJ1-6|TRBV3-1/TRBV3-2|TRBD1|-
CASSRTGRSPLHF
TGTGCCAGCAGCCGGACAGGGAGGTCACCCCTCCACTTT
>TRBJ1-1|TRBV29-1|TRBD1|-
CSVEVGTANTEAFF
TGCAGCGTTGAAGTTGGGACAGCTAACACTGAAGCTTTCTTT
>TRBJ2-2|TRBV6-5|-|-
CASIPFREDTGELFF
TGTGCCAGCATCCCCTTCCGCGAGGACACCGGGGAGCTGTTTTTT
>TRBJ2-7|TRBV7-2|TRBD2|-
CASSFFGGVYEQYF
TGTGCCAGCAGCTTCTTCGGGGGGGTGTACGAGCAGTACTTC
>TRBJ1-1|TRBV4-1|-|-
CASSQVRVTEAFF
TGCGCCAGCAGCCAAGTCAGGGTCACTGAAGCTTTCTTT
>TRBJ1-6|TRBV2|-|-
CASKGDPYNSPLHF
TGTGCCAGCAAGGGGGACCCCTATAATTCACCCCTCCACTTT
>TRBJ2-5|TRBV28|-|-
CASSLSGAERETQYF
TGTGCCAGCAGTTTGTCAGGGGCAGAAAGGGAGACCCAGTACTTC
>TRBJ2-7|TRBV13|-|-
CASSFPGVHEQYF
TGTGCCAGCAGCTTCCCCGGGGTCCACGAGCAGTACTTC
>TRBJ2-3|TRBV12-3/TRBV12-4|TRBD1|-
CASTFRGHTQYF
TGTGCCAGCACCTTTAGGGGGCACACGCAGTATTTT
>TRBJ1-2|TRBV19|-|-
CASSIDSDSYGYTF
TGTGCCAGTAGTATAGATTCTGACAGCTATGGCTACACCTTC
>TRBJ2-1|TRBV29-1|-|-
CSAGTGNNEQFF
TGCAGCGCCGGGACTGGTAACAATGAGCAGTTCTTC
>TRBJ2-1|TRBV7-9|TRBD1|-
CASSFFSGQGMNEQFF
TGTGCCAGCAGCTTCTTCTCTGGACAGGGGATGAATGAGCAGTTCTTC
>TRBJ2-5|TRBV14|TRBD1|-
CASSRDRQETQYF
TGTGCCAGCAGCCGGGACAGACAAGAGACCCAGTACTTC
>TRBJ1-6|TRBV5-5|-|-
CASSRLSYNSPLHF
TGTGCCAGCAGCCGTCTAAGTTATAATTCACCCCTCCACTTT
>TRBJ1-4|TRBV7-9|TRBD1|-
CASSLDRAVEKLFF
TGTGCCAGCAGCCTCGACAGGGCTGTGGAAAAACTGTTTTTT
>TRBJ2-3|TRBV5-1|-|-
CASSSPPLDTQYF
TGCGCCAGCAGCTCCCCTCCCCTGGATACGCAGTATTTT
>TRBJ2-7|TRBV30|TRBD1|-
CAWSVMGQGHYEQYF
TGTGCCTGGAGTGTCATGGGACAGGGCCATTACGAGCAGTACTTC
>TRBJ2-7|TRBV15|-|-
CATSTTRSEQYF
TGTGCCACCAGCACCACTAGATCCGAGCAGTACTTC
>TRBJ2-1|TRBV9|-|-
CASSVGSGDTLGDEQFF
TGTGCCAGCAGCGTAGGGTCTGGGGATACCCTCGGGGATGAGCAGTTCTTC
>TRBJ2-5|TRBV19|-|-
CASSIQDMKRETQYF
TGTGCCAGTAGTATCCAGGACATGAAAAGAGAGACCCAGTACTTC
>TRBJ1-1|TRBV5-6|TRBD1|-
CASSLVSQGVSFDTEAFF
TGTGCCAGCAGCTTGGTGTCGCAGGGGGTGAGTTTTGACACTGAAGCTTTCTTT
>TRBJ1-2|TRBV19|TRBD1|-
CASSTLPGQGGYGYTF
TGTGCCAGTAGTACTCTCCCGGGACAGGGTGGGTATGGCTACACCTTC
>TRBJ2-2|TRBV9|-|-
CASSVGGGIPTGELFF
TGTGCCAGCAGCGTAGGAGGGGGAATTCCGACCGGGGAGCTGTTTTTT
>TRBJ1-5|TRBV5-6|TRBD1|-
CASSLATGHRGGQPQHF
TGTGCCAGCAGCTTGGCCACGGGACACAGGGGAGGTCAGCCCCAGCATTTT
>TRBJ2-4|TRBV2|TRBD2|-
CASSGGTSVLAKNIQYF
TGTGCCAGCAGTGGGGGGACTAGCGTCCTAGCCAAAAACATTCAGTACTTC
>TRBJ1-2|TRBV27|-|few
CASSPGWGLNYGYTF
TGTGCCAGCAGTCCTGGTTGGGGACTTAACTATGGCTACACCTTC
>TRBJ2-1|TRBV3-1/TRBV3-2|TRBD2|-
CASSQDWEGPSSYNEQFF
TGTGCCAGCAGCCAAGATTGGGAGGGCCCGAGCTCCTACAATGAGCAGTTCTTC
>TRBJ2-7|TRBV2|-|-
CASSEAIGGRLDEQYF
TGTGCCAGCAGTGAAGCGATAGGGGGAAGGCTGGACGAGCAGTACTTC
>TRBJ1-5|TRBV29-1|-|-
CSVSGNSNQPQHF
TGCAGCGTTTCGGGTAATAGCAATCAGCCCCAGCATTTT
>TRBJ2-4|TRBV4-1|-|-
CASSPGQSNMNSAKNIQYF
TGCGCCAGCAGCCCCGGACAGTCAAATATGAATTCAGCCAAAAACATTCAGTACTTC
>TRBJ1-6|TRBV7-9|-|-
CASSLVMVRNSPLHF
TGTGCCAGCAGCTTAGTAATGGTACGGAATTCACCCCTCCACTTT
>TRBJ1-2|TRBV19|TRBD1|-
CATAGGSWGYTF
TGTGCCACCGCAGGGGGATCGTGGGGCTACACCTTC